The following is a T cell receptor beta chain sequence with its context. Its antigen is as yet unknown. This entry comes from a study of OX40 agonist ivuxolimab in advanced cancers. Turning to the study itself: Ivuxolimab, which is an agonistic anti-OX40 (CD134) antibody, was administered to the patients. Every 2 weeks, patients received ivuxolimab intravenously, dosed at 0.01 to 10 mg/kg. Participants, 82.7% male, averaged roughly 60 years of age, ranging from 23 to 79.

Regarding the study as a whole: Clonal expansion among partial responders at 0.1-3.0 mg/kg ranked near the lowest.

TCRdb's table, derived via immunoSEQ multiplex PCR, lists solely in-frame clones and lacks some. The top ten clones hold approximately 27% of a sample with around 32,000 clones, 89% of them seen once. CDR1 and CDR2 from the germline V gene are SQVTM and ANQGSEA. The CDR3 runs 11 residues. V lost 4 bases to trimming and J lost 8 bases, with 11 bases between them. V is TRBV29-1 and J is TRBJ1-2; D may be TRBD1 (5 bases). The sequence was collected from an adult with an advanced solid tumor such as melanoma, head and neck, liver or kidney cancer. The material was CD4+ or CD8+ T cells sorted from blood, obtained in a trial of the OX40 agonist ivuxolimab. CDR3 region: CSVARAEGYTF. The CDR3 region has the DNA TGCAGCGTTGCCAGGGCGGAAGGCTACACCTTC.